This TCR beta chain stems from a study of T cells in Graves' hyperthyroidism and ophthalmopathy. Turning to the study itself: The blood sample was taken at first diagnosis, before treatment began.

Trimming took 0 bases from V and 8 from J; bases not matched to a gene: 3. Germline V gene data show CDR1 as MNHEY and CDR2 as SMNVEV (reference sequence). The CDR3 covers 14 residues. From RNA transcripts, TCR beta CDR3 regions were amplified. The primer set for the first-round RT-PCR of the TCR CDR3 was HTBI. TCRdb passed the multiplex PCR reads through MiXCR, listing each CDR3 protein once. The table includes a few hundred thousand distinct CDR3 sequences, more than 20% detected once. Stable Graves' hyperthyroidism meant no ophthalmopathy progression within 18 months. Any patient presenting with uncontrolled infection, other autoimmune disease, pregnancy or lactation was left out.

The receptor was derived from a middle-aged man with Graves' hyperthyroidism. J is TRBJ1-4 and V is TRBV27, with 7 bases matching TRBD1. Sequencing input: blood. The CDR3 sequence is CASSLSGGEEKLFF. Here the CDR3 DNA reads TGTGCCAGCAGTTTATCAGGGGGCGAGGAAAAACTGTTTTTT.